Reported below is one T cell receptor beta chain. Its antigen is not known. cDNA serving as the sequencing template came from extracted, reverse transcribed RNA. Sequencing was performed with immunoSEQ multiplex PCR; in TCRdb, only in-frame clones are kept and a portion is missing. The sample shows some 110,000 clones, about three fifths of them seen only once. Treatment noted: oral pan-JAK inhibitor, 5-10 mg twice daily. Individuals with alopecia areata gave both lesional scalp punch biopsies and peripheral blood for collection. The sample originates from a study of CD8+ T cells in alopecia areata. Study-wide background: Tofacitinib therapy lasting 6 to 18 months was followed by 6 months off drug. Affected scalp percentage determined the severity score of treated patients. Study findings and constraints: Especially in alopecia totalis/universalis, lesional scalp showed greater clonality than normal scalp did.

The germline V gene encodes CDR1 LGHNA and CDR2 YNFKEQ. The CDR3 is 13 amino acids. This clonotype originated in a human donor with alopecia areata. The rearrangement links TRBV4-2 to TRBJ2-5, with D possibly TRBD1 on 5 matching bases. Judging by the DNA end, TRBJ2-7 fits better; the J call may be wrong. The sequences come from CD8+ T cells sorted from blood, collected at week 24, from a patient treated with tofacitinib. CDR3 nucleotide sequence: TGTGCCAGCAGCCAAGGCGAGACAGCCGAGCAGTACTTC. Its translation is CASSQGETAEQYF.